A single sample is the source of the 22 T cell receptor beta chains below, sequenced in a study of T cells in tuberculosis. Sequenced by immunoSEQ multiplex PCR; TCRdb stores in-frame clones only, minus some. The sample carries 35,000 to 40,000 clones, 85% to 95% recorded once. Material for sequencing was PBMCs. All receptors come from a donor aged 10 to 29 with latent tuberculosis or without tuberculosis infection. Some clones in this sample may be carry-over from other donors' samples.

This chain joins TRBV7-2 and TRBJ2-5; 9 nucleotides line up with TRBD2. V was clipped by 2 bases and J by 2 bases; unmatched bases: 3. Germline CDR1 reads SGHTA; CDR2 reads FQGNSA. This CDR3 is built from 15 residues. The CDR3 DNA follows: TGTGCCAGCAGCTTACAGCGGGGGGATCAAGAGACCCAGTACTTC. This codes for CASSLQRGDQETQYF.

This clone was seen a handful of times. This chain connects TRBV7-9 to TRBJ2-2, with 8 positions matching TRBD1. The germline V gene has CDR1 SEHNR and CDR2 FQNEAQ (reference sequence). The J segment lost 6 bases and the V segment lost 0 bases, leaving 12 bases of the junction unmatched. The CDR3 runs 18 residues. The CDR3 protein is CASSLAGLRTGIAGELFF. The CDR3 coding sequence is TGTGCCAGCAGCTTAGCCGGATTGAGGACAGGGATCGCCGGGGAGCTGTTTTTT.

The rearrangement uses TRBV14 and TRBJ1-1; possible D gene TRBD1, 6 bases. The germline CDR1 and CDR2 sequences are SGHDN and FVKESK. The CDR3 is 12 residues long. Between the trimmed V and J ends, which lost 2 bases and 5 bases, there was a span of 6 bases. The chain's CDR3 is CASSQRGTEAFF. The DNA for the CDR3 is TGTGCCAGCAGCCAAAGGGGGACTGAAGCTTTCTTT.

This chain connects TRBV6-4 to TRBJ2-1; 8 bases are shared with TRBD1. Unmatched junction bases numbered 3, after V lost 6 bases and J lost 5 bases. In germline, CDR1 is MRHNA, CDR2 SNTAGT. The CDR3 totals 13 residues. The CDR3 DNA sequence: TGTGCCAGCAGCGGACAGGGTCACAATGAGCAGTTCTTC. This encodes CASSGQGHNEQFF.

This rearrangement joins TRBV10-3 to TRBJ1-1; TRBD1 agrees at 8 bases. Per the germline V gene, CDR1 is ENHRY and CDR2 is SYGVKD. Trimming cost V 11 bases and J 5 bases; bases outside gene matches: 10. The length of the CDR3 is 13 residues. This CDR3 reads CAFSGGAGTEAFF. CDR3 DNA: TGTGCCTTCTCAGGGGGCGCGGGAACTGAAGCTTTCTTT.

The chain is built from TRBV30 and TRBJ2-7; 8 positions match TRBD1. From germline, CDR1 is GTSNPN and CDR2 SVGIG (reference sequence). The ends lost 1 base at V and 7 bases at J; junction bases unmatched: 3. This CDR3 has 12 amino acids. The CDR3, as DNA: TGTGCCTGGAGTGCAGGGGGCAAGGAGCAGTACGTC. It translates to CAWSAGGKEQYV.

The CDR3 spells CASSQDQPGAGGYTF. In DNA form, the CDR3 reads TGCGCCAGCAGCCAAGATCAGCCAGGCGCAGGTGGCTACACCTTC. The V and J genes are TRBV4-3 and TRBJ1-2; D gene uncertain. The germline V and J ends were trimmed by 0 bases and 7 bases, with 15 bases remaining between them. CDR3 length equals 15 residues. CDR1 LGHNA and CDR2 YSLEER come from the germline V gene.

The CDR3 sequence is CASSVVTGDTEAFF. The CDR3 bases are TGTGCCAGCAGCGTAGTTACCGGAGACACTGAAGCTTTCTTT. J is TRBJ1-1 and V is TRBV9; the D is unclear. Between the trimmed V and J ends, which lost 0 bases and 3 bases, there was a span of 9 bases. CDR3 length: 14 residues. Germline V gene sequence: CDR1 SGDLS, CDR2 YYNGEE.

The table lists this clone with a few counts. V gene TRBV6-1 combines with J gene TRBJ1-5; 7 nucleotides line up with TRBD1. The CDR3 length is 15 residues. Germline CDR1 MNHNS, CDR2 SASEGT. V shed 6 bases and J 0 bases; nucleotides not matched to a gene: 5. CDR3 nucleotides: TGTGCCAGCAGACGGACAGGTAATAGCAATCAGCCCCAGCATTTT. This translates into CASRRTGNSNQPQHF.

This chain uses TRBV5-4 with TRBJ2-2, with D possibly matching TRBD1 (5 bases). Germline V gene lookup returns CDR1 SGHNT and CDR2 YYREEE (reference sequence). V dropped 4 bases and J dropped 3 bases, with 16 bases sitting between them. This CDR3 is 16 amino acids long. The CDR3 DNA is TGTGCCAGCAGCCAAGCCAGTGGGGCAGACACCGGGGAGCTGTTTTTT. Amino acid sequence: CASSQASGADTGELFF.

This chain connects TRBV4-3 to TRBJ2-3; D is perhaps TRBD2 (5 bases). The CDR3 contains 17 residues. Germline loops: CDR1 LGHNA, CDR2 YSLEER. Trimming cost V 5 bases and J 3 bases, with 21 bases left between them. The CDR3 bases are TGCGCCAGCAGCGACGACCAAAGGGATGGGAGTACAGATACGCAGTATTTT. Its translation is CASSDDQRDGSTDTQYF.

The chain carries TRBV6-5 and TRBJ1-1, with D possibly matching TRBD1 (5 bases). From germline, CDR1 is MNHEY and CDR2 SVGAGI. V lost 0 bases and J lost 5, with 10 bases in between. The CDR3 runs 14 residues. DNA of the CDR3: TGTGCCAGCAGTTACTCGGGGCTGGGGACTGAAGCTTTCTTT. Residues: CASSYSGLGTEAFF.

This clone has a single count. The chain recombines TRBV14 with TRBJ2-7, with no clear D. The CDR3 totals 14 residues. CDR1 SGHDN and CDR2 FVKESK come from the germline V gene. Trimming shortened V by 0 bases and J by 0 bases, and 6 bases separated the two germline ends. CDR3 sequence: CASSQDQASYEQYF. The CDR3 nucleotides read TGTGCCAGCAGCCAAGATCAGGCCTCCTACGAGCAGTACTTC.

The V and J genes are TRBV7-9 and TRBJ2-7; 11 bases map to TRBD1. V was pared by 7 bases and J by 4 bases, with 6 bases of the junction left unmatched. The CDR3 loop spans 14 amino acids. Germline-derived CDR1 and CDR2 are SEHNR and FQNEAQ (reference sequence). The CDR3 nucleotides are TGTGCCAGCAACTCAGGACAGGGGGCATACGAGCAGTACTTC. Its translation is CASNSGQGAYEQYF. Supplemented by reference TRBV7-9 and TRBJ2-7, the full variable domain reads DTGVSQNPRHKITKRGQNVTFRCDPISEHNRLYWYRQTLGQGPEFLTYFQNEAQLEKSRLLSDRFSAERPKGSFSTLEIQRTEQGDSAMYLCASNSGQGAYEQYFGPGTRLTVT.

The chain combines TRBV4-1 with TRBJ1-5; D ambiguous. The V gene lost 0 bases and the J gene lost 4 bases, with 13 bases spanning the gap. Germline V gene lookup returns CDR1 MGHRA and CDR2 YSYEKL. CDR3 length: 16 amino acids. CDR3 region: CASSQEAVVRNQPQHF. The CDR3 bases are TGCGCCAGCAGCCAAGAGGCAGTCGTACGAAATCAGCCCCAGCATTTT.

In its sample, this clone ranks as medium-sized. The chain recombines TRBV5-6 with TRBJ2-4, with D hard to call. V was cut by 1 base and J by 3 bases, with 11 bases left in between. CDR1 is SGHDT and CDR2 is YYEEEE in the germline V gene. This CDR3 is 15 amino acids long. This CDR3 reads CASSLTKIGKNIQYF. The CDR3 bases are TGTGCCAGCAGCTTGACTAAAATCGGCAAAAACATTCAGTACTTC.

Details on this clone: Other DNA sequences of this sample code for an identical CDR3. The J gene is TRBJ1-2, the V gene TRBV19, with D hard to call. V was clipped by 1 base and J by 8 bases, with 8 bases between them. The CDR3 length is 12 residues. Germline CDR1 and CDR2: LNHDA and SQIVND (reference sequence). CDR3 bases: TGTGCCAGTAGTATAGGGCAGCGCGGCTACACCTTC. Protein product: CASSIGQRGYTF.

This chain links TRBV11-2 with TRBJ2-5; D not certain. CDR3 length equals 13 residues. Germline CDR1 is SGHAT and CDR2 is FQNNGV. V lost 0 bases, J lost 5 bases, and 7 bases lay in between. The CDR3 region has the DNA TGTGCCAGCAGCTTAGATACAGAGGAGACCCAGTACTTC. This encodes CASSLDTEETQYF. The variable domain in full, completed from reference TRBV11-2 and TRBJ2-5, reads EAGVAQSPRYKIIEKRQSVAFWCNPISGHATLYWYQQILGQGPKLLIQFQNNGVVDDSQLPKDRFSAERLKGVDSTLKIQPAKLEDSAVYLCASSLDTEETQYFGPGTRLLVL.

The chain carries TRBV7-2 and TRBJ1-1, with D possibly TRBD1 on 5 matching bases. V lost 2 bases and J 6 bases, leaving 22 bases between the germline ends. Germline lookup yields CDR1 SGHTA and CDR2 FQGNSA. The CDR3 spans 17 residues. The CDR3 DNA sequence: TGTGCCAGCAGCTTAACCAGGGTCCGCACCAAGGACGCTGAAGCTTTCTTT. Protein product: CASSLTRVRTKDAEAFF.

This chain links TRBV12-5 with TRBJ1-1, with no clear D. The CDR3 totals 15 residues. Looked up from germline, CDR1 is LGHNT and CDR2 is FRNRAP. With 1 base removed from V and 5 bases from J, the gap between germline ends came to 14 bases. The CDR3 protein is CASGLGRVFWTEAFF. The CDR3, as DNA: TGTGCTAGTGGTTTGGGCCGGGTGTTTTGGACTGAAGCTTTCTTT.

CDR3 DNA sequence: TGTGCCAGCAGTGAAGAAGTAGCGGGGTTCGGGGAGCAGTTCTTC. Translation gives CASSEEVAGFGEQFF. The chain has TRBV6-1 and TRBJ2-1; 8 bases agree with TRBD2. The CDR3 covers 15 residues. V was clipped by 1 base and J by 10 bases; unmatched bases: 9. Germline CDR1 is MNHNS and CDR2 is SASEGT.

In the case of this clone: The identical CDR3 is also encoded by other nucleotide sequences in the sample. This sequence joins TRBV5-6 and TRBJ2-3; 9 bases match TRBD1. Germline V gene sequence: CDR1 SGHDT, CDR2 YYEEEE. Trimming took 0 bases from V and 3 from J; bases not matched to a gene: 5. CDR3 length equals 16 residues. CDR3 sequence: CASSLVPGQGTDTQYF. The CDR3 DNA reads TGTGCCAGCAGCTTGGTTCCGGGACAGGGAACAGATACGCAGTATTTT.